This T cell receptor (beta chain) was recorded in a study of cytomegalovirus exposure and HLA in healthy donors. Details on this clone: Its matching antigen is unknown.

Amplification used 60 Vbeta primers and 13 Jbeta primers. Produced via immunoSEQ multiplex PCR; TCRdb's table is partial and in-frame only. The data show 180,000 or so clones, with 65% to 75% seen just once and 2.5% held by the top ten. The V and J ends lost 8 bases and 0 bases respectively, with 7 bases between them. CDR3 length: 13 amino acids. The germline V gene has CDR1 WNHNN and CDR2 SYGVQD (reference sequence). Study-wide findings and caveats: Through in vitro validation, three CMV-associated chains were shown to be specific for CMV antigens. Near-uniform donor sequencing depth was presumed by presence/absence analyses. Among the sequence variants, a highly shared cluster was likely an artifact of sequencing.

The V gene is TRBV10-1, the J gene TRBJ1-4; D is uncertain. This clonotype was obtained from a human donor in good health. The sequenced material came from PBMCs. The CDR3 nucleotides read TGCGCCAGCCAGGCCGCAACTAATGAAAAACTGTTTTTT. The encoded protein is CASQAATNEKLFF.